These T cell receptor beta chains were read from a single sample in a study of blood T cell repertoires in COVID-19. Generated by immunoSEQ multiplex PCR, the TCRdb table keeps only in-frame clones and is missing some. The repertoire holds about 100,000 clones, with roughly nine tenths as singletons. Sequences were obtained from peripheral blood. The receptors derive from a man between 45 and 60 years old with active COVID-19. Both conserved end residues are trimmed from each CDR3.

cdr3_length | v_call | cdr3_aa
13 | TRBV24-1 | ATSGNRDHGDTQY
11 | TRBV12-3/TRBV12-4 | ASSLRQDEKLF
11 | TRBV12-3/TRBV12-4 | ASSPGGDSPLH
19 | TRBV21-1 | ASSPKSHWREVGANTGELF
14 | TRBV3-1/TRBV3-2 | ASSPRTSGRTDTQY
9 | TRBV20-1 | SASQDYGYT
13 | TRBV6-1 | ASSEGPRLNYGYT
13 | TRBV3-1/TRBV3-2 | ASSRDRGVGNTIY
13 | TRBV6-5 | ASDQRQGLIYGYT
12 | TRBV6-5 | ASTSGTTNEKLF
12 | TRBV11-3 | ASSLSGSGKTQY
13 | TRBV9 | ASSDQGESGGELF
15 | TRBV7-8 | ASSLTENTLIADTQY
13 | TRBV2 | ASSPQGPNTGELF
13 | TRBV4-1 | ASSPSGQGSEKLF
10 | TRBV6-5 | ASSQGLWPQH
13 | TRBV3-1/TRBV3-2 | ASSLRQTTNEKLF
13 | TRBV15 | ATSRDPGGTYGYT
11 | TRBV27 | ASSLGLNTEAF
13 | TRBV9 | ASSVVGTGSTEAF
12 | TRBV7-6 | ASSLGMGQGNLF
17 | TRBV24-1 | ATSDLVQAGGAVSYEQY
15 | TRBV7-9 | ASSFPGQGMSPYEQY
12 | TRBV12-5 | ASGAHGSYNEQF
14 | TRBV2 | ASRGLAGGNTGELF
12 | TRBV4-1 | ASSKNGYYNEQF
13 | TRBV19 | ASRETGTGNQPQH
12 | TRBV5-1 | ASSLGVQQETQY
14 | TRBV4-1 | ASEPSGILNTGELF
13 | TRBV7-8 | ASSLVWQSSYEQY
15 | TRBV5-1 | ASSLGGSGSEAETQY
11 | TRBV6-1 | ASSPDRVKPQH
13 | TRBV30 | AWSPGQLGANVLT
13 | TRBV19 | ASTGQGAQSQPQH
11 | TRBV2 | ASSAQGVHEQY
15 | TRBV10-3 | AISDQATSSYNSPLH
13 | TRBV5-5 | ASSLAPDRGPRQF
13 | TRBV7-6 | ASSLGGLFGNTIY
16 | TRBV27 | ASSLTSGGTRSYNEQF
12 | TRBV6-6 | ATGKGRKSNEQF
13 | TRBV5-6 | ASSLLRDERYGYT
13 | TRBV21-1 | ASSNKSGTEYGYT
10 | TRBV6-5 | ASRDTGNTIY
16 | TRBV11-3 | ASSSAGWGLADPETQY
14 | TRBV11-2 | ASSSKRGRGDTEAF
13 | TRBV5-4 | ASSLGSSVSYEQY
13 | TRBV7-9 | ASSLAEGGHEKLF
12 | TRBV4-1 | ASSWGQKSNEQF
9 | TRBV30 | AWSIRDYKF
12 | TRBV10-2 | ASTPSPPTNEQY